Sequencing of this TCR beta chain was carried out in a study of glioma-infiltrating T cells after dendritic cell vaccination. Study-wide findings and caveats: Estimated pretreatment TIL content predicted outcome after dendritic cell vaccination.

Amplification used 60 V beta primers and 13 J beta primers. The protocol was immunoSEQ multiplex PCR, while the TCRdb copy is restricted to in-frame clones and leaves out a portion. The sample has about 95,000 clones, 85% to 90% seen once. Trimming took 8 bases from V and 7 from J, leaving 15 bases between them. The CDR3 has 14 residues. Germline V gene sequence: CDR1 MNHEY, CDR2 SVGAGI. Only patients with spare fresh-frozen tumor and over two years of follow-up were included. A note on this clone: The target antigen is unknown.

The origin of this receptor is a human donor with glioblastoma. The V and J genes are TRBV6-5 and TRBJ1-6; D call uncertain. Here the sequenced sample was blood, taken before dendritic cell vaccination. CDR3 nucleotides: TGTGCCAGCCTCCGGGCGGCGGGGAATTCACCCCTCCACTTT. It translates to CASLRAAGNSPLHF.